This T cell receptor (beta chain) was identified in a study of T-cell reconstitution after alpha-beta-depleted transplantation in children. Construction of the TCRbeta library involved unique molecular identifiers. TCRdb re-called the PCR reads through MiXCR, storing one row per CDR3 protein. Here the sample spans almost 250,000 distinct CDR3 sequences, about a quarter being singletons. With 7 bases removed from V and 1 base from J, the gap between germline ends came to 13 bases. Germline assignment: CDR1 SNHLY and CDR2 FYNNEI. This CDR3 has 14 residues. There are many counts of this clonotype. V gene TRBV2 combines with J gene TRBJ2-5; D is tentatively TRBD1 or TRBD2 (5 bases each). The sequence was collected from a girl aged 2 to 9 with Fanconi anemia, due to receive a stem cell transplant. This material consisted of PBMCs, taken before TCRalphabeta/CD19-depleted stem cell transplant. The CDR3 is CASILPGLQETQYF. In DNA, the CDR3 is TGTGCCAGCATCCTCCCGGGGCTCCAAGAGACCCAGTACTTC.